The T cell receptor (beta chain) described here comes from a study of cytomegalovirus exposure and HLA in healthy donors. The PCR ran on 60 Vbeta and 13 Jbeta primers. The assay was immunoSEQ multiplex PCR, and TCRdb's table has in-frame clones only and misses some. The sample has under 100,000 clones. CDR3 length: 15 amino acids. Deletions cut 3 bases from V and 8 bases from J, with 17 bases between. Looked up from germline, CDR1 is SGHTS and CDR2 is YDEGEE. The sample comprised PBMCs. The chain is built from TRBV5-8 and TRBJ1-4, with D tentatively TRBD1 (6 bases). The clonotype originates from a man aged 30 to 45 in good health and CMV-seronegative. The chain's CDR3 is CASSSSGALDEKLFF. The CDR3 region has the DNA TGTGCCAGCAGCTCTTCAGGGGCCCTGGACGAAAAACTGTTTTTT.